The sample holds a few counts of the clone carrying this T cell receptor beta chain. The data originate from a study of T cells in Graves' hyperthyroidism and ophthalmopathy. The PBMCs had their origin in around 10 ml of fresh peripheral blood. This CDR3 has 14 amino acids. The germline V and J ends were trimmed by 0 bases and 7 bases, with 12 bases remaining between them. Germline assignment: CDR1 LNHDA and CDR2 SQIVND (reference sequence). Using RNA transcripts as the source, TCR beta CDR3 regions were amplified. The HTBI set primed first-round TCR CDR3 RT-PCR. TCRdb itself ran the multiplex PCR reads through MiXCR, one entry per CDR3 protein. The sample has about 350,000 distinct CDR3 sequences, about 14% seen once.

This chain joins TRBV19 and TRBJ2-5; D gene ambiguous. The clonotype comes from a woman in her 30s with Graves' hyperthyroidism. Sequenced sample: blood. CDR3 amino acids: CASSIDRWGWTQYF. The CDR3 nucleotides are TGTGCCAGTAGTATAGATCGTTGGGGTTGGACCCAGTACTTC.